This T cell receptor beta chain was identified in a study of shared clonotypes between healthy human individuals. Study results and limitations: Estimated clonotype richness was generally higher in naive than memory subsets. The sharing of approximately 5.1% of naive CD4 clonotypes was seen across a handful of donors.

In regard to this clone: Its specificity is unknown.

The V gene's germline CDR1 is MDHEN and CDR2 SYDVKM. J gave up 5 bases and V 5 bases, and 4 bases lay outside the gene matches. This CDR3 has 15 residues. Sequenced by immunoSEQ multiplex PCR; TCRdb stores in-frame clones only, minus some. The sample holds hundreds of thousands of clones, around 73% seen once. Donors had no recently reported acute infections or vaccinations and were HIV-negative. It was into CD45RA+ naive and CD45RA-negative memory subsets that the CD4+ cells were split. Sequencing was done on a sample of memory CD4+ T cells sorted from blood. The subset: CD45RA-negative fraction. The receptor's source is a young woman in good health. The chain recombines TRBV28 with TRBJ2-1; 12 bases map to TRBD2. The CDR3 bases are TGTGCCAGCAGTCGCCGGACTAGCGGGAACAATGAGCAGTTCTTC. It translates to CASSRRTSGNNEQFF.